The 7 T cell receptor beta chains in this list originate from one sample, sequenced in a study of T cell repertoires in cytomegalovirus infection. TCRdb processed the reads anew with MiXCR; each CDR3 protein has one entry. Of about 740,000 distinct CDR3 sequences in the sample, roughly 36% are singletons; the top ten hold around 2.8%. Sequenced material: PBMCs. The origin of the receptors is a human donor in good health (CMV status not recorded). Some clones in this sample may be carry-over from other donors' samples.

CDR3 DNA sequence: TGTGCCAGCAGTAGGTATACCGAAGAGACCCAGTACTTC. Protein product: CASSRYTEETQYF. The J gene is TRBJ2-5, the V gene TRBV5-5, with D unclear. The germline CDR1 and CDR2 sequences are SGHKS and YYEKEE (reference sequence). CDR3 length: 13 residues. V gave up 5 bases and J gave up 3 bases, with 11 bases separating them.

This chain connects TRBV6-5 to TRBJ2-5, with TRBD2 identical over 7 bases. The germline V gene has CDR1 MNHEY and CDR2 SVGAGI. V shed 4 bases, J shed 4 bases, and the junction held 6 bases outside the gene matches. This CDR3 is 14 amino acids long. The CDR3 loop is CASSCAGTTETQYF. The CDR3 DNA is TGTGCCAGCAGTTGCGCCGGGACTACAGAGACCCAGTACTTC.

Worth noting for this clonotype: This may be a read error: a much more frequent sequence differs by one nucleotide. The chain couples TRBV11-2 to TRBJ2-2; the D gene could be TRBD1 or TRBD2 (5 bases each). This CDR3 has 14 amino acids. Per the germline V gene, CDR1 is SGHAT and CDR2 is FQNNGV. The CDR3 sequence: CASSYGANTGELLF. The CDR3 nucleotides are TGTGCCAGCAGCTACGGGGCGAACACCGGGGAGCTGTTGTTT.

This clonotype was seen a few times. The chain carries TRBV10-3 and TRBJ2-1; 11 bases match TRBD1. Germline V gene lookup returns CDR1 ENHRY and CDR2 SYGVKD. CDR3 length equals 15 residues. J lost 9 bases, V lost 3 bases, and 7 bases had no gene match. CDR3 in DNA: TGTGCCATCAGTGAAACGGACAGGGGGCAGGGTGAGCAGTTCTTC. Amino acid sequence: CAISETDRGQGEQFF.

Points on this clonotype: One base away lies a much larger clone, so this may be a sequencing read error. In DNA, the CDR3 is TGTGCCATCAGCCTGCAGGGGCAATCTGTCTACACCTTC. Protein: CAISLQGQSVYTF. This chain links TRBV10-3 with TRBJ1-2, with a possible D match to TRBD1 (6 bases). The V end lost 6 bases, the J end lost 10 bases, and 18 bases lay between the germline ends. CDR1 is ENHRY and CDR2 is SYGVKD in the germline V gene. The CDR3 contains 13 residues.

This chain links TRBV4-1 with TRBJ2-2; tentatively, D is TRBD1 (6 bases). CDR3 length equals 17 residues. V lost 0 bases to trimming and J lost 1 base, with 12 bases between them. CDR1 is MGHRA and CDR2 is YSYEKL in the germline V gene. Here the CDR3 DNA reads TGCGCCAGCAGCCAAGATCTAGGCAGGGGGAACACCGGGGAGCTGTTTTTT. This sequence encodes CASSQDLGRGNTGELFF.

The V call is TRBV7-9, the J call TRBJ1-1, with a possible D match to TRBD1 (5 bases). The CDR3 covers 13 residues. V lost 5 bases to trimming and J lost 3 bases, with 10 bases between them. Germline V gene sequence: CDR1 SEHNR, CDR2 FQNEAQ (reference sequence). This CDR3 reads CASSTRGDTEAFF. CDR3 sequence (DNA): TGTGCCAGCAGCACCCGGGGGGACACTGAAGCTTTCTTT.